This T cell receptor beta chain was captured by sequencing in a study of blood T cell repertoires in COVID-19 (dated by TCRdb to the early 2020s). Regarding the study in general: The collaborator samples originated in the United States, Italy and Spain and spanned the acute and convalescent phases of COVID-19. The samples were drawn from two sources: the first 160 participants of the ongoing ImmuneRACE study, and 1,000 to 1,500 subjects contributed by 6 global collaborators. Where available, HLA class I and class II types were taken from metadata supplied by the sample provider and were not determined by assay-based typing. The dataset comprised deeply sampled blood TCRbeta repertoires from subjects exposed to, actively infected with, or recovered from COVID-19. A de-identified subject ID, COVID-19 status, age in years and sex were almost always included in the sample metadata. The material from the prospective study consisted of cDNA or gDNA derived from T cells, B-cell-depleted T cells, or PBMCs. The repertoires were released in a freely available public database meant as a resource for research on the immune response to SARS-CoV-2. On the study overall, not on this receptor specifically: The amount of clinical and demographic metadata varied by source and participant and was provided uncurated.

The trim is 5 bases for V and 3 bases for J, with a gap of 16 bases between the germline ends. Spanning cysteine to phenylalanine, the CDR3 consists of 15 amino acids. The kept DNA is CDR3 alone, 45 bases in frame from the first base. CDR1 and CDR2, per the germline V gene, are SGHAT and FQNNGV. Each collaborating institution followed its own protocols to collect whole blood in K2EDTA tubes. For TCRbeta analysis, collaborator samples were shipped as frozen whole blood, as isolated PBMCs, or as DNA extracted from either sample type. As to this clone: Its specific antigen is unknown. Qualities for individual bases were not recorded, and no much larger clone is one base off.

TCRbeta CDR3 regions were amplified from genomic DNA by means of the immunoSEQ Assay, a bias-controlled multiplex PCR. Regarding the original processing steps: The number of nucleated cells in each sample was estimated from the amplification of reference gene primers within the assay. To quantify the absolute abundance of each unique TCRbeta CDR3 rearrangement, sequence reads were collapsed and filtered. Productive Simpson clonality was computed per sample as the square root of Simpson's diversity index over productive rearrangements. Sourced from immuneACCESS, this table was stored by TCRdb with only in-frame sequences that have V and J called. A share of the clones is absent; for the studies checked, an unresolved V gene accounts for under half, and the remainder has no known explanation. That table supplies the V and J calls and clone size; D and trimming were determined from the DNA. In all, the sample holds hundreds of thousands of clones, and just under 85% of those were seen once. Of the sample, about 8.1% is held by the ten largest clones.

The sequenced material came from peripheral blood. This TCR came from an elderly man with acute or convalescent COVID-19. In this chain, TRBV11-2 is recombined with TRBJ1-1; a weak D assignment points to TRBD1 (6 bases agree). Read as DNA, the sequence is TGTGCCAGCAGCACGCACTGGGGGCCCGACACTGAAGCTTTCTTT. It encodes CASSTHWGPDTEAFF.